A single sample is the source of the 8 T cell receptor beta chains below, sequenced in a study of blood T cell repertoires in COVID-19. TCRdb's copy holds only in-frame clones and misses some; the assay was immunoSEQ multiplex PCR. Of about 380,000 clones in the sample, roughly 85% are singletons; the top ten hold 3% to 4%. The sequencing sample was made of peripheral blood. These receptors originate from a woman between 18 and 30 years old with acute or convalescent COVID-19.

This chain links TRBV7-2 with TRBJ2-3; D may be TRBD2 (5 bases). This CDR3 spans 15 amino acids. V lost 7 bases and J lost 0, with 14 bases in between. The germline CDR1 and CDR2 sequences are SGHTA and FQGNSA. The CDR3 loop is CASTSLRVSTDTQYF. In DNA, the CDR3 is TGTGCCAGCACCTCTTTGCGGGTGAGCACAGATACGCAGTATTTT.

The chain employs TRBV30 and TRBJ2-3; 10 nucleotides agree with TRBD1. The V segment lost 4 bases and the J segment 3 bases; nucleotides outside the gene matches: 7. This CDR3 region has 15 residues. CDR1 and CDR2 from the germline V gene are GTSNPN and SVGIG (reference sequence). CDR3 sequence: CAWKRSGQGTDTQYF. As DNA, the CDR3 is TGTGCCTGGAAGCGATCGGGACAGGGGACAGATACGCAGTATTTT.

The chain recombines TRBV10-1 with TRBJ2-7, with D possibly TRBD2 on 6 matching bases. In germline, CDR1 is WNHNN, CDR2 SYGVQD (reference sequence). V was clipped by 4 bases and J by 3 bases, with 13 bases between them. The CDR3 has 14 amino acids. Written as DNA, the CDR3 is TGCGCCAGCAGTGGCGGGACGGAAGTCTACGAGCAGTACTTC. Translating gives CASSGGTEVYEQYF.

The chain joins TRBV5-4 to TRBJ1-2, with TRBD1 identical over 9 bases. V was clipped by 0 bases and J by 7 bases; unmatched bases: 7. Germline CDR1 is SGHNT and CDR2 is YYREEE (reference sequence). The length of the CDR3 is 15 residues. The CDR3 DNA reads as TGTGCCAGCAGCTTGGGGGACAGGGAAGCCAGTGGCTACACCTTC. It specifies CASSLGDREASGYTF.

J is TRBJ2-7 and V is TRBV7-8; 7 nucleotides align to TRBD1. Trimming removed 4 bases from V and 3 bases from J; junction bases left unmatched: 6. The germline gives CDR1 SGHVS, CDR2 FQNEAQ. This CDR3 spans 14 amino acids. The CDR3 reads CASSSQPGGYEQYF. CDR3 bases: TGTGCCAGCAGCTCGCAGCCAGGGGGCTACGAGCAGTACTTC.

The chain links TRBV27 to TRBJ2-1, with D perhaps TRBD2 (6 bases). Germline loops: CDR1 MNHEY, CDR2 SMNVEV (reference sequence). This CDR3 has 12 amino acids. Between the trimmed V and J ends, which lost 8 bases and 7 bases, there was a span of 12 bases. CDR3 sequence: CASHSGGNEQFF. The CDR3 DNA is TGTGCCAGCCATTCCGGGGGAAATGAGCAGTTCTTC.

The chain links TRBV9 to TRBJ2-2; TRBD1 aligns across 8 bases. Germline CDR1 and CDR2: SGDLS and YYNGEE. This CDR3 contains 13 residues. J was trimmed by 3 bases and V by 7 bases; bases with no gene match: 2. CDR3 amino acids: CASRQGHTGELFF. Written as DNA, the CDR3 is TGTGCCAGCCGACAGGGGCACACCGGGGAGCTGTTTTTT.

This chain connects TRBV28 to TRBJ2-5, with no clear D. The CDR3 extends over 14 amino acids. V gave up 3 bases and J gave up 1 base, with 9 bases separating them. Germline CDR1 and CDR2: MDHEN and SYDVKM. The CDR3 DNA reads as TGTGCCAGCAGTTTGGGCCGACCCCAAGAGACCCAGTACTTC. Amino acid sequence: CASSLGRPQETQYF.